The rows below give T cell receptor beta chains drawn from one sample of a study of T cell responses to AZD1222 COVID-19 vaccine. Assay used: immunoSEQ multiplex PCR; TCRdb lists only in-frame clones, some missing. The sample yields about 130,000 clones, around 92% seen once. The sequencing used peripheral blood, collected on day 0 of AZD1222 vaccination. Receptors originate from an adult in good health. CDR3s include the opening cysteine and the closing phenylalanine or tryptophan. Each record gives: V gene, J gene, CDR3 protein.

>TRBV4-3|TRBJ1-1
CASSPGQFVNTEAFF
>TRBV9|TRBJ1-1
CASSAADRDRPWTEAFF
>TRBV7-2|TRBJ1-5
CASSLRIGDQPQHF
>TRBV27|TRBJ1-6
CASSPWDRGNSPLHF
>TRBV9|TRBJ1-6
CASSVGDRNSPLHF
>TRBV18|TRBJ2-7
CASSPPGPYEQYF
>TRBV7-6|TRBJ1-3
CASSLGTIGDTIYF
>TRBV9|TRBJ1-1
CASSVDQYVAFF
>TRBV7-2|TRBJ1-2
CASSTDSNYGYTF
>TRBV19|TRBJ2-7
CASSPGTVSYEQYF
>TRBV28|TRBJ2-7
CASSLFRGAGYEQYF
>TRBV9|TRBJ1-2
CASSSVVGYGYTF
>TRBV15|TRBJ2-5
CATSRPADGIQKTQYF